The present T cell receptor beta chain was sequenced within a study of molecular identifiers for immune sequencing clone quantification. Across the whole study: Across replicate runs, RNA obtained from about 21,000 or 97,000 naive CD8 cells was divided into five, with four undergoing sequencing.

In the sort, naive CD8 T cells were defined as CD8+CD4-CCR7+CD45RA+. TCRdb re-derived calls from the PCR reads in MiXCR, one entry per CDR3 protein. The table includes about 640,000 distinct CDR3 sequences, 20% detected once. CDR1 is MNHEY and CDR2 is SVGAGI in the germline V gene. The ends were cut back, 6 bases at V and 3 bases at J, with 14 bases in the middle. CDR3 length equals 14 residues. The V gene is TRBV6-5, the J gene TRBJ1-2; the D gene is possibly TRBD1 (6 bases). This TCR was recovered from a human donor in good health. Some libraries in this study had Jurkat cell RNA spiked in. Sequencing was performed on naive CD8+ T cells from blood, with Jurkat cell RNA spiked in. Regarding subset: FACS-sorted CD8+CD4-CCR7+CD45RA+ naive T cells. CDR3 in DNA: TGTGCCAGCAGGGCACGGGACAACTACTATGGCTACACCTTC. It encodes CASRARDNYYGYTF.